Sequencing of this T cell receptor (beta chain) was carried out in a study of shared clonotypes between healthy human individuals. Comments on this clone: The antigen remains undetermined.

Study observations and caveats: The diversity represented, both genetic and in exposure history, was limited by few donors.

The naive CD8 population came from CD45RO-negative cells selected for CCR7, without terminally differentiated effector memory CD45RA+ cells. CDR3 length equals 17 residues. J was trimmed by 2 bases and V by 5 bases; bases with no gene match: 14. Germline lookup yields CDR1 SGHAT and CDR2 FQNNGV. TCRdb keeps only in-frame clones here, not all; method: immunoSEQ multiplex PCR. This sample has a few million clones, with over 85% found just once. This chain uses TRBV11-2 with TRBJ1-2; 7 nucleotides align to TRBD1. Sequenced material: naive CD8+ T cells from PBMCs. The TCR originated in a man aged 18 to 30 in good health. Some clones in this sample may be carry-over from other donors' samples. CDR3 region: CASSLRTGRHGNYGYTF. The CDR3 DNA sequence: TGTGCCAGCAGCCTGAGGACAGGTCGGCATGGGAACTATGGCTACACCTTC.